This T cell receptor beta chain was sequenced in a study of OX40 agonist ivuxolimab in advanced cancers. Study-wide points: Expanded peripheral T cells had an undetermined antigen specificity.

Measured with immunoSEQ multiplex PCR; TCRdb has only the in-frame clones, and not every one. Found here are more than 85,000 clones, about 90% of them singletons; the top ten hold around 1.5%. About this clone: Antigen specificity is unknown.

Patients were excluded for autoimmune disease history or systemic immunosuppression. V shed 1 base and J 3 bases; nucleotides not matched to a gene: 4. Per the germline V gene, CDR1 is SGDLS and CDR2 is YYNGEE. CDR3 length equals 16 residues. This rearrangement joins TRBV9 to TRBJ2-4; 10 bases map to TRBD2. This clonotype was sampled from an adult with an advanced solid tumor such as melanoma, head and neck, liver or kidney cancer. This sample comprised CD4+ or CD8+ T cells sorted from blood, obtained in a trial of the OX40 agonist ivuxolimab. The CDR3, as DNA: TGTGCCAGCAGCGTAAGTAGCGGGGGGAGCAAAAACATTCAGTACTTC. It translates to CASSVSSGGSKNIQYF.